The 14 T cell receptor beta chains reported below all come from one sample, sequenced in a study of shared clonotypes between healthy human individuals. Here immunoSEQ multiplex PCR was the method, and the copy in TCRdb shows in-frame clones only, minus some. The table has about 460,000 clones, 75% to 80% seen once; the top ten hold approximately 12%. The sequenced material came from PBMCs. Receptors originate from a woman in her thirties or forties in good health. Some clones in this sample may be carry-over from other donors' samples.

The rearrangement links TRBV10-3 to TRBJ2-1, with 8 bases fitting TRBD2. The J segment lost 4 bases and the V segment lost 0 bases, leaving 11 bases of the junction unmatched. Germline V gene sequence: CDR1 ENHRY, CDR2 SYGVKD. This CDR3 comprises 18 residues. CDR3 coding DNA: TGTGCCATCAGTGAGTCTAGAGCCGGGACTAGAATTTACAATGAGCAGTTCTTC. Its translation is CAISESRAGTRIYNEQFF.

The chain employs TRBV10-1 and TRBJ2-3; D is uncertain. Trimming removed 5 bases at V and 3 bases at J, with 6 bases between. The V gene's germline CDR1 is WNHNN and CDR2 SYGVQD (reference sequence). The CDR3 extends over 12 amino acids. CDR3 in amino acids: CASSKKTDTQYF. The DNA for the CDR3 is TGCGCCAGCAGTAAGAAGACAGATACGCAGTATTTT.

The gene calls are TRBV5-1 and TRBJ2-2, with 11 bases matching TRBD2. The V gene end was trimmed by 4 bases and the J gene end by 1 base; junction bases not matched to a gene: 3. Germline V CDR1 and CDR2: SGHRS, YFSETQ. CDR3 length equals 16 residues. The CDR3 here is CASSPLAGGNTGELFF. The DNA for the CDR3 is TGCGCCAGCAGCCCTCTAGCGGGAGGGAACACCGGGGAGCTGTTTTTT.

The chain employs TRBV11-2 and TRBJ1-2; no reliable D call. This CDR3 region has 13 residues. V lost 0 bases, J lost 9 bases, and 11 bases lay in between. Germline loops: CDR1 SGHAT, CDR2 FQNNGV. The CDR3, as DNA: TGTGCCAGCAGCTTAGATCGGAACGAATGCTACACCTTC. This gives the protein CASSLDRNECYTF.

This clone was found a few times. The chain uses TRBV28 and TRBJ2-5, with 8 bases matching TRBD2. The J call is in doubt because the DNA end fits TRBJ2-7 better. CDR1 is MDHEN and CDR2 is SYDVKM in the germline V gene. The CDR3 covers 13 residues. As DNA, the CDR3 is TGTGCCAGCAGTAGCGGGAGTCTGGGCGAGCAGTACTTC. Protein: CASSSGSLGEQYF.

The chain joins TRBV7-7 to TRBJ2-7, with a possible D match to TRBD1 (6 bases). Trimming stripped 5 bases from V and 6 bases from J, with 17 bases between. Germline loops: CDR1 SSHAT, CDR2 FNYEAQ (reference sequence). The CDR3 length is 14 residues. The CDR3 protein is CASSKGHGDVEQYF. In nucleotides, the CDR3 is TGTGCCAGCAGCAAGGGACACGGAGACGTCGAGCAGTACTTC.

Concerning this clone: A far larger clone is one nucleotide away, so this likely arose from a read error. J is TRBJ1-5 and V is TRBV7-2, with D hard to call. The CDR3 length is 15 residues. Per germline, CDR1 SGHTA and CDR2 FQGNSA. In DNA, the CDR3 is TGTGCCAGCAGCTTAACGAGGACTGGCAATCAGCTCCAGCATTTT. It encodes CASSLTRTGNQLQHF. The full variable domain, its missing parts supplied by reference TRBV7-2 and TRBJ1-5, is GAGVSQSPSNKVTEKGKDVELRCDPISGHTALYWYRQSLGQGLEFLIYFQGNSAPDKSGLPSDRFSAERTGGSVSTLTIQRTQQEDSAVYLCASSLTRTGNQLQHFGDGTRLSIL.

The V gene is TRBV5-1, the J gene TRBJ2-6, with unresolved D. The germline gives CDR1 SGHRS, CDR2 YFSETQ. The length of the CDR3 is 15 residues. V was pared by 6 bases and J by 0 bases, with 10 bases between. The DNA for the CDR3 is TGCGCCAGCACGGATGGCAACTCTGGGGCCAACGTCCTGACTTTC. As protein: CASTDGNSGANVLTF.

Regarding this clone: It is likely a read error: a sequence one base away is far more abundant. The final CDR3 position lacks the conserved phenylalanine or tryptophan, pointing to a likely read error. V gene TRBV30 combines with J gene TRBJ2-3; no firm D call. V was clipped by 1 base and J by 5 bases, with 13 bases between them. Germline lookup yields CDR1 GTSNPN and CDR2 SVGIG (reference sequence). There are 14 residues in the CDR3. CDR3 protein: CAWSDHGEVDTQYS. CDR3 nucleotides: TGTGCCTGGAGTGACCACGGAGAGGTAGATACGCAGTATTCT.

The chain recombines TRBV30 with TRBJ2-7; 7 bases align to TRBD1. The J segment lost 9 bases and the V segment lost 4 bases, leaving 12 bases of the junction unmatched. Per germline, CDR1 GTSNPN and CDR2 SVGIG (reference sequence). The CDR3 spans 13 residues. The CDR3 nucleotides read TGTGCCTGGATCGGGACAGTGAGAAAGGGGCAGTACTTC. Translation gives CAWIGTVRKGQYF.

The rearrangement links TRBV6-4 to TRBJ2-6; a possible D gene is TRBD1 (7 bases). The V gene's germline CDR1 is MRHNA and CDR2 SNTAGT. The germline V and J ends were trimmed by 4 bases and 2 bases, with 21 bases remaining between them. The CDR3 length is 19 residues. The CDR3 sequence is CASSGLTRGEKPGANVLTF. DNA for the CDR3: TGTGCCAGCAGTGGCTTAACCAGGGGGGAGAAACCTGGGGCCAACGTCCTGACTTTC.

This clone was counted only a few times. V and J are TRBV5-1 and TRBJ1-2; D uncertain. The V end was cut by 0 bases, the J end by 6 bases, with 6 bases between. CDR1 and CDR2 (germline): SGHRS, YFSETQ. The CDR3 is made up of 12 amino acids. The CDR3 nucleotides are TGCGCCAGCAGCTTGGACAGCGATGGCTACACCTTC. Translated: CASSLDSDGYTF.

J is TRBJ2-5 and V is TRBV5-1, with 8 bases fitting TRBD2. There are 15 residues in the CDR3. Germline V lookup: CDR1 SGHRS, CDR2 YFSETQ. With 0 bases clipped from V and 4 bases from J, the junction kept 5 bases outside the gene matches. CDR3 DNA sequence: TGCGCCAGCAGCTTGGCCGGGACTAGAGGAGAGACCCAGTACTTC. Residues: CASSLAGTRGETQYF.

CDR3 bases: TGTGCCAGCAGCTTAGCGAAGGCGCTGGGGCAGCCCCAGCATTTT. It specifies CASSLAKALGQPQHF. V gene TRBV7-2 combines with J gene TRBJ1-5; unclear D gene. CDR1 and CDR2 from the germline V gene are SGHTA and FQGNSA. Deletions cut 0 bases from V and 7 bases from J, with 13 bases between. This CDR3 is built from 15 residues. Combining the CDR3 with reference TRBV7-2 and TRBJ1-5 gives the whole variable domain GAGVSQSPSNKVTEKGKDVELRCDPISGHTALYWYRQSLGQGLEFLIYFQGNSAPDKSGLPSDRFSAERTGGSVSTLTIQRTQQEDSAVYLCASSLAKALGQPQHFGDGTRLSIL.